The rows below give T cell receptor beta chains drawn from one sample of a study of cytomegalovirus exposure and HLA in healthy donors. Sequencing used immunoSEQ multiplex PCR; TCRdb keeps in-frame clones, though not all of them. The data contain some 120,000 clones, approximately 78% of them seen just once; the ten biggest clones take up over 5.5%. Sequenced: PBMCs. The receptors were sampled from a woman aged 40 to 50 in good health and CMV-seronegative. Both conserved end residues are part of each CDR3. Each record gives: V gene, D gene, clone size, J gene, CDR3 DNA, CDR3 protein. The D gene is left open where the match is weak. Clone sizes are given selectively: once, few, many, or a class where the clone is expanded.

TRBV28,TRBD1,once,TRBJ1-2,TGTGCCAGCAGTCCGTATCCCGGGACAGGGCAGGGAGGCTACACCTTC,CASSPYPGTGQGGYTF
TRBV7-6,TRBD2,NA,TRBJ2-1,TGTGCCAGCAGCCACCTAGCGGGAGTATTGGATGAGCAGTTCTTC,CASSHLAGVLDEQFF
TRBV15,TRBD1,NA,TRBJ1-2,TGTGCCACCAGCAGGGGACAGGGGGCGCAGGATGGCTACACCTTC,CATSRGQGAQDGYTF
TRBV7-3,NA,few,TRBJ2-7,TGTGCCAGCAGCTCAGGGGGGCAATACGAGCAGTACTTC,CASSSGGQYEQYF
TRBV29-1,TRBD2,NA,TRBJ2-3,TGCAGCGTTGATTTCGCGGGAGCAGATACGCAGTATTTT,CSVDFAGADTQYF
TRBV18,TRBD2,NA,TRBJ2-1,TGTGCCAGCTCACCCGGACTAGCGGGAGACCTTCAGCAGTTCTTC,CASSPGLAGDLQQFF
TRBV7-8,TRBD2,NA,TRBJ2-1,TGTGCCAGCAGCACCTACCTAGCGGGAGCCTACAATGAGCAGTTCTTC,CASSTYLAGAYNEQFF
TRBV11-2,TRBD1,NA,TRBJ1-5,TGTGCCAGCAGCTTATCCGGGACAGGGGCGGGTCAGCCCCAGCATTTT,CASSLSGTGAGQPQHF
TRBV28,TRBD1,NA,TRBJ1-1,TGTGCCAGCCAAACAGGGGAAAGGGTTTTCTTT,CASQTGERVFF
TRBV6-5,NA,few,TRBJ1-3,TGTGCCAGCGGACAGCCCTCTGGAAACACCATATATTTT,CASGQPSGNTIYF
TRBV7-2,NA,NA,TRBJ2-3,TGTGCCAGCAGCCCCACGGGTAGCGGAAATACGCAGTATTTT,CASSPTGSGNTQYF
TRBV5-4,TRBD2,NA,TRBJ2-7,TGTGCCAGCAGCCGTGGACTAGCAGGCGGCGAGCAGTACTTC,CASSRGLAGGEQYF
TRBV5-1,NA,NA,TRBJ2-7,TGCGCCAGCAGCCCACAGCCGGGGGTCTCCTACGAGCAGTACTTC,CASSPQPGVSYEQYF
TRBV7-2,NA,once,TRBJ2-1,TGTGCCAGCAGCTTAGCCTGGCTCGATGAGCAGTTCTTC,CASSLAWLDEQFF
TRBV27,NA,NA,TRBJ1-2,TGTGCCAGCAGCCCGGACAGTCTCTATGGCTACACCTTC,CASSPDSLYGYTF
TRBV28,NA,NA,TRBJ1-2,TGTGCCAGCAGGGCGGACAGCAACTATGGCTACACCTTC,CASRADSNYGYTF
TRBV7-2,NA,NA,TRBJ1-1,TGTGCCAGCAGCACCCGTTGGCAGGGTCAGGTAGCTTTCTTT,CASSTRWQGQVAFF
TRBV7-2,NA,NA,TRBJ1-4,TGTGCCAGCAGCTTACTCGGCAGGACTAATGAAAAACTGTTTTTT,CASSLLGRTNEKLFF
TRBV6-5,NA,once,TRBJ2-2,TGTGCCAGCAGTTACCTGACAGGAACGAACACCGGGGAGCTGTTTTTT,CASSYLTGTNTGELFF
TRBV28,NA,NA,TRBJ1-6,TGTGCCAGCAGTTCAAACAGTAATTCACCCCTCCACTTT,CASSSNSNSPLHF
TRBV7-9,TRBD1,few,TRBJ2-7,TGTTCCAGCAGCTTGGCGAGGGACAGGGCAGCCTACGAGCAGTACTTC,CSSSLARDRAAYEQYF
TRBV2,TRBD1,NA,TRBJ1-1,TGTGCCAGCAGTTACAGGGGCCCGGACACTGAAGCTTTCTTT,CASSYRGPDTEAFF
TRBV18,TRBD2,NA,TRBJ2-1,TGTGCCAGCTCACCGACTAGCCTCTCCTACAATGAGCAGTTCTTC,CASSPTSLSYNEQFF
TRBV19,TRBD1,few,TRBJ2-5,TGTGCCAGTGGGGACAGGCTGGTGGAGACCCAGTACTTC,CASGDRLVETQYF
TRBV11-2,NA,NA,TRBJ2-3,TGTGCCAGCAGCTTAGGGGCTGCTGATACGCAGTATTTT,CASSLGAADTQYF
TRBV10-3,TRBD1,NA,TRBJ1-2,TGTGCCATCAGTGACGACAGGGCCTATGGCTACACCTTC,CAISDDRAYGYTF
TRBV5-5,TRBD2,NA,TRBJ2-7,TGTGCCAGCAGCTTGAGCGGGGGGCTCTCCTACGAGCAGTACTTC,CASSLSGGLSYEQYF
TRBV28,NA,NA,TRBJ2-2,TGTGCCAGCAGTACACACACCGGGGAGCTGTTTTTT,CASSTHTGELFF
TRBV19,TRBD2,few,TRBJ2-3,TGTGCCAGTAGAAGGGCGGGAGGCGCAGATACGCAGTATTTT,CASRRAGGADTQYF
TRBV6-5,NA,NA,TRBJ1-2,TGTGCCAGCACGAGGAGCTCGACCAACTATGGCTACACCTTC,CASTRSSTNYGYTF
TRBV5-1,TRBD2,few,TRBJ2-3,TGCGCCAGCAGCTTTAGGCTAGCGGGACCCGCAGATACGCAGTATTTT,CASSFRLAGPADTQYF
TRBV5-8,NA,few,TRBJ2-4,TGTGCCAGCAGTCCCAGGGAAGGTCGGGACATTCAGTACTTC,CASSPREGRDIQYF
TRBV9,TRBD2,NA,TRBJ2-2,TGTGCCAGCAGCGTAAGGTCCCTAGCGGGAGAAGTAGTGAGAAACACCGGGGAGCTGTTTTTT,CASSVRSLAGEVVRNTGELFF